A single sample gave rise to the 7 T cell receptor beta chains below, sequenced in a study of cytomegalovirus exposure and HLA in healthy donors. Generated by immunoSEQ multiplex PCR, the TCRdb table keeps only in-frame clones and is missing some. The table lists 100,000 to 150,000 clones, approximately 94% of them singletons. The sequencing input was PBMCs. Receptors were obtained from a young woman in good health and CMV-seronegative.

This chain uses TRBV5-6 with TRBJ1-1; unclear D gene. Germline V gene lookup returns CDR1 SGHDT and CDR2 YYEEEE. The CDR3 is made up of 14 amino acids. V was shortened by 1 base and J by 3 bases, with 10 bases between the two germline ends. The CDR3 is CASSLLTLDTEAFF. In DNA form, the CDR3 reads TGTGCCAGCAGCTTGCTTACCCTAGACACTGAAGCTTTCTTT.

CDR3 in amino acids: CASSPSGTSTGELFF. CDR3 DNA sequence: TGTGCCAGCAGCCCAAGCGGGACTTCCACCGGGGAGCTGTTTTTT. This sequence joins TRBV11-2 and TRBJ2-2; 7 nucleotides match TRBD2. CDR1 and CDR2 from the germline V gene are SGHAT and FQNNGV. With V trimmed by 5 bases and J by 4 bases, 7 bases remained unmatched. This CDR3 is built from 15 residues.

In the case of this clone: The same CDR3 can be traced to other DNA sequences in this sample. The chain combines TRBV9 with TRBJ2-5; 8 bases map to TRBD2. Trimming cost V 0 bases and J 4 bases; bases outside gene matches: 5. The CDR3 has 15 amino acids. The germline V gene encodes CDR1 SGDLS and CDR2 YYNGEE. The CDR3 loop is CASSVVGGAGETQYF. In DNA, the CDR3 is TGTGCCAGCAGCGTAGTCGGGGGGGCCGGAGAGACCCAGTACTTC.

The chain joins TRBV28 to TRBJ1-1; D gene unclear. V was cut by 1 base and J by 11 bases, with 14 bases left in between. The CDR3 runs 13 residues. Germline assignment: CDR1 MDHEN and CDR2 SYDVKM. The CDR3 region has the DNA TGTGCCAGCAGTTTATTAGTCCAACTCGAGGCTTTCTTT. Amino acid sequence: CASSLLVQLEAFF. Using reference TRBV28 and TRBJ1-1 for the parts outside the CDR3, the full variable domain is DVKVTQSSRYLVKRTGEKVFLECVQDMDHENMFWYRQDPGLGLRLIYFSYDVKMKEKGDIPEGYSVSREKKERFSLILESASTNQTSMYLCASSLLVQLEAFFGQGTRLTVV.

This clone was detected once. The chain has TRBV5-1 and TRBJ1-1; 8 nucleotides agree with TRBD1. Germline assignment: CDR1 SGHRS and CDR2 YFSETQ. The CDR3 totals 12 residues. The V gene end was trimmed by 4 bases and the J gene end by 8 bases; junction bases not matched to a gene: 4. The CDR3 sequence is CASSPGQGEAFF. The DNA for the CDR3 is TGCGCCAGCAGCCCCGGACAGGGCGAAGCTTTCTTT.

The V and J genes are TRBV6-5 and TRBJ2-7; no clear D. Trimming removed 5 bases at V and 4 bases at J, with 9 bases between. Germline V gives CDR1 MNHEY, CDR2 SVGAGI. The CDR3 sequence is 12 residues long. The CDR3 reads CASSPRRYEQYF. The CDR3, as DNA: TGTGCCAGCAGTCCTAGACGTTACGAGCAGTACTTC.

This sequence joins TRBV19 and TRBJ2-2, with TRBD1 matching 7 bases. After removal of 3 bases from V and 4 bases from J, the junction contained 11 bases not matched to a gene. The CDR3 is 17 amino acids. Germline-derived CDR1 and CDR2 are LNHDA and SQIVND (reference sequence). CDR3 loop: CASSIAAQGFSTGELFF. The CDR3 nucleotides read TGTGCCAGTAGTATTGCAGCACAGGGGTTTAGCACCGGGGAGCTGTTTTTT.